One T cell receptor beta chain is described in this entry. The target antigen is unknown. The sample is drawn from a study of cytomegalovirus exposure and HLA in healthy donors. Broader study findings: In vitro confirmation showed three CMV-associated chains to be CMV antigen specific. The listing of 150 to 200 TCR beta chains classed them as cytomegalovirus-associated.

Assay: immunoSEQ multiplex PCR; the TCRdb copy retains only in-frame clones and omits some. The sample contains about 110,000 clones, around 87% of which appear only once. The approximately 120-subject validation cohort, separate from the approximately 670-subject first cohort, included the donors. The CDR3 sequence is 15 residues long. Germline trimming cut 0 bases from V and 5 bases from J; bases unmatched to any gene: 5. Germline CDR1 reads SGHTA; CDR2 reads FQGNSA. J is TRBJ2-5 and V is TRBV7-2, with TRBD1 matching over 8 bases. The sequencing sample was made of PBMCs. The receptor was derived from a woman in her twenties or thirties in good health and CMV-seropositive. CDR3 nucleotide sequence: TGTGCCAGCAGCTTAGCCCCAGGGGGCACGGAGACCCAGTACTTC. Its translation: CASSLAPGGTETQYF.